This T cell receptor (beta chain) was recorded in a study of blood T cell repertoires in COVID-19. Study-level background: Samples taken during acute and convalescent COVID-19 were collected in the United States, Italy and Spain. From T cells, B-cell-depleted T cells, or PBMCs came the material, which was cDNA or gDNA.

Trimming cost V 1 base and J 4 bases, with 21 bases left between them. CDR3 length: 17 amino acids. Germline lookup yields CDR1 SGHRS and CDR2 YFSETQ. Under the authors' procedure: Amplified reference gene primers provided the basis for estimating nucleated cell counts. Data came from immunoSEQ multiplex PCR; TCRdb stores just in-frame clones and leaves some out. Clonal size and the V and J genes are those of that table, whereas D and trimming came from the DNA. The sample includes approximately 200,000 clones, 70% to 90% of them seen just once. The sample consisted of peripheral blood. The rearrangement uses TRBV5-1 and TRBJ2-7; D possibly corresponds to TRBD2 (5 bases). The receptor's source is a woman under 40 with active or convalescent COVID-19. In DNA form, the CDR3 reads TGCGCCAGCAGCTTGTGGGCCTCGACGGGAACTCTGTACGAGCAGTACTTC. Protein product: CASSLWASTGTLYEQYF.